The 30 T cell receptor beta chains given below trace back to one sample, sequenced in a study of T cells after posttransplantation cyclophosphamide. A marrow graft followed busulfan-fludarabine conditioning, with cyclophosphamide on days +3 and +4. Profiled with immunoSEQ multiplex PCR; TCRdb holds only in-frame clones, not every one. The data show some 8,500 clones, 70% to 90% seen once. The material was PBMCs, obtained after allogeneic stem cell transplant with posttransplant cyclophosphamide. The receptors come from a female patient in her forties or fifties who received an allogeneic stem cell transplant from an unrelated donor, was CMV-positive, and had no GVHD. Some T cells may have originated in the graft donor.

The J gene is TRBJ2-1, the V gene TRBV4-3; 9 nucleotides agree with TRBD2. The CDR3 loop spans 16 amino acids. Germline CDR1 and CDR2: LGHNA and YSLEER. Trimming at V came to 0 bases and at J to 6 bases, leaving 6 bases not matched to a gene. This chain's CDR3 is CASSQDPSGGSNEQFF. The CDR3 DNA is TGCGCCAGCAGCCAAGATCCCAGCGGGGGGTCCAATGAGCAGTTCTTC.

J is TRBJ2-5 and V is TRBV2, with D perhaps TRBD1 (5 bases). This CDR3 is built from 11 residues. With 7 bases removed from V and 5 bases from J, the gap between germline ends came to 8 bases. Per the germline V gene, CDR1 is SNHLY and CDR2 is FYNNEI. The CDR3 region is CASKGLETQYF. The CDR3 coding sequence is TGTGCCAGCAAGGGGTTGGAGACCCAGTACTTC.

The V and J genes are TRBV19 and TRBJ2-7; 8 nucleotides agree with TRBD1. CDR3 length: 13 amino acids. Germline V gene sequence: CDR1 LNHDA, CDR2 SQIVND (reference sequence). V lost 4 bases, J lost 3 bases, and 2 bases stayed unmatched. The DNA for the CDR3 is TGTGCCAGTAGTAGAGGACAGGGCTACGAGCAGTACTTC. It codes for CASSRGQGYEQYF.

J is TRBJ2-7 and V is TRBV6-6; 7 bases line up with TRBD1. CDR3 length: 13 residues. Germline lookup yields CDR1 MNHNY and CDR2 SVGAGI (reference sequence). With 7 bases clipped from V and 3 bases from J, the junction kept 6 bases outside the gene matches. The CDR3 here is CASNPRGYYEQYF. The CDR3 nucleotides read TGTGCCAGCAATCCCAGGGGGTACTACGAGCAGTACTTC.

The chain links TRBV5-8 to TRBJ2-5; tentatively, D is TRBD1 (5 bases). V lost 1 base and J lost 2, with 12 bases in between. The CDR3 spans 15 residues. Germline assignment: CDR1 SGHTS and CDR2 YDEGEE. CDR3 nucleotides: TGTGCCAGCAGCTTGTTGGCAGGGATGCAAGAGACCCAGTACTTC. Protein: CASSLLAGMQETQYF.

V gene TRBV7-3 combines with J gene TRBJ1-6, with no clear D. Germline V gene sequence: CDR1 SGHTA, CDR2 FQGTGA. The CDR3 has 13 amino acids. V was shortened by 4 bases and J by 8 bases, with 9 bases between the two germline ends. CDR3 DNA: TGTGCCAGCAGCTCCTTACCGGATTCACCCCTCCACTTT. Translating gives CASSSLPDSPLHF.

This chain uses TRBV9 with TRBJ1-4; the match to TRBD1 covers 9 bases. The CDR3 has 15 residues. Trimming at V came to 2 bases and at J to 2 bases, leaving 1 base not matched to a gene. Germline V gene sequence: CDR1 SGDLS, CDR2 YYNGEE. The CDR3 DNA sequence: TGTGCCAGCAGCGTGGGGACAGGGACTAATGAAAAACTGTTTTTT. Translating it yields CASSVGTGTNEKLFF.

The count of this clone is one. V usage is TRBV4-3 and J usage is TRBJ2-7, with 8 bases matching TRBD2. Unmatched junction bases numbered 7, after V lost 2 bases and J lost 1 base. The CDR3 runs 16 residues. CDR1 is LGHNA and CDR2 is YSLEER in the germline V gene. CDR3 bases: TGCGCCAGCAGCCAATGGGGGACTAGAGGGTCCTACGAGCAGTACTTC. Residues: CASSQWGTRGSYEQYF.

The chain combines TRBV18 with TRBJ2-7, with D possibly TRBD1 on 6 matching bases. With 2 bases removed from V and 3 bases from J, the gap between germline ends came to 8 bases. Germline CDR1 and CDR2: KGHSH and LQKENI. The CDR3 totals 13 residues. CDR3 DNA sequence: TGTGCCAGCTCACCAGGGGGCCTCTACGAGCAGTACTTC. The encoded protein is CASSPGGLYEQYF.

The sample holds a few counts of this clone. The chain has TRBV4-3 and TRBJ1-4; 11 nucleotides match TRBD1. CDR3 length: 14 amino acids. Losses at the gene ends were 6 bases for V and 8 bases for J; bases not matched to a gene: 5. Per germline, CDR1 LGHNA and CDR2 YSLEER. The CDR3, as DNA: TGCGCCAGCAGTCAGGACAGGGGGCAAGAAAAACTGTTTTTT. Encoded protein: CASSQDRGQEKLFF.

About this clone: Here the CDR3 omits its conserved ending phenylalanine or tryptophan, so a read error is the likely source. The chain combines TRBV7-2 with TRBJ1-1; D remains unclear. The CDR3 has 14 residues. CDR1 and CDR2 from the germline V gene are SGHTA and FQGNSA. V gave up 4 bases and J gave up 4 bases, with 13 bases separating them. CDR3 nucleotides: TGTGCCAGCAGCTCCGGGGTGCAGTCCACTGAAGCTTTCTTG. Its protein product is CASSSGVQSTEAFL.

This rearrangement joins TRBV5-1 to TRBJ2-1; 7 bases line up with TRBD1. V dropped 6 bases and J dropped 2; count of bases not matched to a gene: 8. This CDR3 spans 15 amino acids. Germline assignment: CDR1 SGHRS and CDR2 YFSETQ. The CDR3: CASTPGQGAYNEQFF. CDR3 in DNA: TGCGCCAGCACCCCCGGTCAGGGGGCCTACAATGAGCAGTTCTTC.

This clone was picked up one time. The chain joins TRBV18 to TRBJ2-1; TRBD2 matches at 14 bases. The germline V gene encodes CDR1 KGHSH and CDR2 LQKENI. This CDR3 has 15 residues. V shed 4 bases and J 7 bases; nucleotides not matched to a gene: 3. The CDR3 DNA is TGTGCCAGCTCACAGACTAGCGGGGGGGGAAATGAGCAGTTCTTC. Encoded protein: CASSQTSGGGNEQFF.

The rearrangement uses TRBV30 and TRBJ2-5; D is perhaps TRBD2 (5 bases). In germline, CDR1 is GTSNPN, CDR2 SVGIG (reference sequence). V lost 2 bases to trimming and J lost 7 bases, with 14 bases between them. The CDR3 covers 13 residues. In nucleotides, the CDR3 is TGTGCCTGGAGTCCTCGGGGTGAGGGGACCCAGTACTTC. As protein: CAWSPRGEGTQYF. Together with reference TRBV30 and TRBJ2-5, the CDR3 gives the full variable domain: SQTIHQWPATLVQPVGSPLSLECTVEGTSNPNLYWYRQAAGRGLQLLFYSVGIGQISSEVPQNLSASRPQDRQFILSSKKLLLSDSGFYLCAWSPRGEGTQYFGPGTRLLVL.

This chain joins TRBV11-2 and TRBJ2-7; tentative D call: TRBD1 (8 bases). The CDR3 runs 14 residues. Between the trimmed V and J ends, which lost 7 bases and 9 bases, there was a span of 22 bases. Germline V gene sequence: CDR1 SGHAT, CDR2 FQNNGV. The CDR3 DNA follows: TGTGCCAGCACCCTGGACAGGGAGGGGGTAGGGCAGTACTTC. Translating it yields CASTLDREGVGQYF.

The genes are TRBV4-3 and TRBJ1-4; D is undetermined. The CDR3 covers 13 residues. The V gene's germline CDR1 is LGHNA and CDR2 YSLEER. Trimming removed 4 bases from V and 7 bases from J, with 10 bases in between. This CDR3 reads CASSPRRGEKLFF. In nucleotides, the CDR3 is TGCGCCAGCAGCCCACGGCGCGGTGAAAAACTGTTTTTT.

The chain recombines TRBV7-6 with TRBJ1-1, with D possibly matching TRBD1 (5 bases). The germline V gene has CDR1 SGHVS and CDR2 FNYEAQ. The CDR3 extends over 16 amino acids. V was clipped by 5 bases and J by 10 bases, with 26 bases between them. CDR3 coding DNA: TGTGCCAGCAGCCCCGGGGGAGGGTGGACCTCTGGGGGAGCTTTCTTT. This translates into CASSPGGGWTSGGAFF.

This clone was counted between two and nine times. This chain joins TRBV4-2 and TRBJ2-2; 7 nucleotides line up with TRBD1. The CDR3 has 14 residues. V was clipped by 3 bases and J by 4 bases; unmatched bases: 2. Germline V gene sequence: CDR1 LGHNA, CDR2 YNFKEQ. The CDR3 DNA reads as TGTGCCAGCAGCCAGACAGGGTTCACCGGGGAGCTGTTTTTT. Translating it yields CASSQTGFTGELFF.

This rearrangement joins TRBV1 to TRBJ1-1; the D call in the table, TRBD1, was not verified against the DNA. TRBV1 is reported as a pseudogene. The CDR3 runs to 15 residues. The CDR3 here is CTSIPPGLMNTEAFF. The CDR3 coding sequence is TGCACCAGCATCCCCCCAGGGCTCATGAACACTGAAGCTTTCTTT.

J is TRBJ2-2 and V is TRBV10-3; TRBD2 aligns across 9 bases. CDR3 size: 15 residues. The germline V gene encodes CDR1 ENHRY and CDR2 SYGVKD. V gave up 4 bases and J gave up 1 base; unmatched junction bases: 1. This CDR3 reads CAISGLAENTGELFF. The CDR3 DNA is TGTGCCATCAGTGGACTAGCGGAGAACACCGGGGAGCTGTTTTTT.

V usage is TRBV5-1 and J usage is TRBJ2-4; TRBD1 matches 7 bases. The junction had 9 bases not matched to a gene; V was cut back by 4 bases and J by 8 bases. Looked up from germline, CDR1 is SGHRS and CDR2 is YFSETQ. This CDR3 spans 14 amino acids. The CDR3 region is CASSMGTAQDIQYF. The CDR3 coding sequence is TGCGCCAGCAGCATGGGGACAGCACAGGACATTCAGTACTTC.

Turning to this clone: Germline is not matched at one junction end, which may reflect a read error. CDR3 residues: CASSLGWGGEITSNYGYTF. CDR3 coding DNA: TGTGCTAGCAGCTTAGGTTGGGGGGGGGAGATTACCTCTAACTATGGCTACACCTTC. This chain uses TRBV7-7 with TRBJ1-2, with D perhaps TRBD1 (5 bases). CDR1 is SSHAT, CDR2 FNYEAQ, per germline (reference sequence). The CDR3 runs to 19 residues.

This clone was seen more than once but under ten times. The chain couples TRBV7-6 to TRBJ2-1; TRBD2 aligns across 9 bases. Germline V gene data show CDR1 as SGHVS and CDR2 as FNYEAQ. The V and J ends lost 6 bases and 9 bases, in that order; junction bases with no gene match: 12. This CDR3 region has 15 residues. In nucleotides, the CDR3 is TGTGCCAGCAGTCGACTCTCTAGCGGGGAATCTGAGCAGTTCTTC. This gives the protein CASSRLSSGESEQFF.

The chain carries TRBV9 and TRBJ2-2; tentative D call: TRBD1 (6 bases). The CDR3 covers 16 residues. Germline CDR1 is SGDLS and CDR2 is YYNGEE. The V end lost 0 bases, the J end lost 4 bases, and 13 bases lay between the germline ends. CDR3 DNA: TGTGCCAGCAGCGTAGGGGACAATATTCCCACCGGGGAGCTGTTTTTT. This encodes CASSVGDNIPTGELFF.

This chain joins TRBV5-6 and TRBJ1-2; D perhaps matches TRBD1 (5 bases). The germline gives CDR1 SGHDT, CDR2 YYEEEE. The CDR3 runs to 13 residues. Trimming removed 0 bases at V and 5 bases at J, with 8 bases between. CDR3 nucleotide sequence: TGTGCCAGCAGCTTGGGACAGCAGTATGGCTACACCTTC. Its translation: CASSLGQQYGYTF. Supplemented by reference TRBV5-6 and TRBJ1-2, the full variable domain reads DAGVTQSPTHLIKTRGQQVTLRCSPKSGHDTVSWYQQALGQGPQFIFQYYEEEERQRGNFPDRFSGHQFPNYSSELNVNALLLGDSALYLCASSLGQQYGYTFGSGTRLTVV.

The rearrangement links TRBV27 to TRBJ2-7; weak D call: TRBD1 (5 bases). CDR3 length: 15 residues. The germline V gene has CDR1 MNHEY and CDR2 SMNVEV (reference sequence). V dropped 2 bases and J dropped 2 bases, with 13 bases sitting between them. CDR3 protein: CASSLGSGLTYEQYF. In nucleotides, the CDR3 is TGTGCCAGCAGTTTAGGCTCAGGGCTAACCTACGAGCAGTACTTC.

J is TRBJ2-3 and V is TRBV4-1, with a weak D call TRBD2 (5 bases). This CDR3 has 16 amino acids. CDR1 is MGHRA and CDR2 is YSYEKL in the germline V gene. Trimming shortened V by 0 bases and J by 6 bases, and 16 bases separated the two germline ends. The CDR3 DNA is TGCGCCAGCAGCCAAGAATTTGCGGGTCTGATGGATACGCAGTATTTT. This encodes CASSQEFAGLMDTQYF.

J is TRBJ1-2 and V is TRBV18, with a possible D match to TRBD1 (6 bases). The CDR3 extends over 16 amino acids. Per germline, CDR1 KGHSH and CDR2 LQKENI. With 3 bases removed from V and 7 bases from J, the gap between germline ends came to 21 bases. The DNA for the CDR3 is TGTGCCAGCTCACCTATTCCCAGGGGCGGCGTCGGTGGCTACACCTTC. Residues: CASSPIPRGGVGGYTF.

This chain connects TRBV7-2 to TRBJ2-7; no reliable D call. This CDR3 has 12 residues. CDR1 is SGHTA, CDR2 FQGNSA, per germline. Trimming shortened V by 7 bases and J by 4 bases, and 11 bases separated the two germline ends. The CDR3 region is CASTRGSYEQYF. The CDR3 nucleotides read TGTGCCAGCACCAGAGGAAGTTACGAGCAGTACTTC.

This chain uses TRBV5-1 with TRBJ2-1; D is ambiguous. This CDR3 is built from 14 residues. The V end lost 1 base, the J end lost 1 base, and 6 bases lay between the germline ends. CDR1 and CDR2 (germline): SGHRS, YFSETQ. Here the CDR3 reads CASSLSRSYNEQFF. The CDR3 DNA reads TGCGCCAGCAGCTTGAGTCGGTCCTACAATGAGCAGTTCTTC.